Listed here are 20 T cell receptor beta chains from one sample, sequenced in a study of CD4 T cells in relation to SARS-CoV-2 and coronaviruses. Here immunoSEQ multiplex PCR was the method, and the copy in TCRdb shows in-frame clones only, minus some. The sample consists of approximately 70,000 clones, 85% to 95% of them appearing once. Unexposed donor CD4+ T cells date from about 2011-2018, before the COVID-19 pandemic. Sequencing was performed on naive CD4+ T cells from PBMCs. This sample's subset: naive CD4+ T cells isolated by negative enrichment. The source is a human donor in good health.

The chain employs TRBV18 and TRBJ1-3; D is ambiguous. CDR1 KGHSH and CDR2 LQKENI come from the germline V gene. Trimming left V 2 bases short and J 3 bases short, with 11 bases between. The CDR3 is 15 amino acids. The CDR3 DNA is TGTGCCAGCTCACCAAGCCCCTCCGGTGGAAACACCATATATTTT. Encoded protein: CASSPSPSGGNTIYF. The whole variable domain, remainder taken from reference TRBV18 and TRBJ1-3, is NAGVMQNPRHLVRRRGQEARLRCSPMKGHSHVYWYRQLPEEGLKFMVYLQKENIIDESGMPKERFSAEFPKEGPSILRIQQVVRGDSAAYFCASSPSPSGGNTIYFGEGSWLTVV.

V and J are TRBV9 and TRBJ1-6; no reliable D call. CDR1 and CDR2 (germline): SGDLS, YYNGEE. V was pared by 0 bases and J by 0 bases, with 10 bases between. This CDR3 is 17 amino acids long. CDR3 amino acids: CASSVADFRSYNSPLHF. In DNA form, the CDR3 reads TGTGCCAGCAGCGTAGCTGACTTCCGCTCCTATAATTCACCCCTCCACTTT.

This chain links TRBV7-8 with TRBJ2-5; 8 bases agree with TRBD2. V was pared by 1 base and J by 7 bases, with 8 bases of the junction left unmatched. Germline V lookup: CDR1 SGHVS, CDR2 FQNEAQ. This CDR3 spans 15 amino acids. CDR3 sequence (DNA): TGTGCCAGCAGCTTAGTGCCGCGGGGGGAGGGGACCCAGTACTTC. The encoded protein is CASSLVPRGEGTQYF.

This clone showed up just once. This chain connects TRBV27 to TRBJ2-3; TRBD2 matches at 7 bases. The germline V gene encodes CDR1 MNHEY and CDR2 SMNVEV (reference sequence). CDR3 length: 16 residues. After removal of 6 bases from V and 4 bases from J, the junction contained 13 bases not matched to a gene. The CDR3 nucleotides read TGTGCCAGCAGACAATATCCTAGCGGAATCCCAGATACGCAGTATTTT. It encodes CASRQYPSGIPDTQYF.

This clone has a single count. DNA of the CDR3: TGCGCCAGCAGCCAAGGGACTAGCGGGGGGGCCGGAGATACGCAGTATTTT. Its protein is CASSQGTSGGAGDTQYF. V usage is TRBV4-1 and J usage is TRBJ2-3; 15 nucleotides match TRBD2. CDR1 and CDR2 from the germline V gene are MGHRA and YSYEKL. V lost 1 base and J lost 5; bases outside the gene matches: 4. The CDR3 length is 17 residues.

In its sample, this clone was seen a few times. In DNA form, the CDR3 reads TGCGCCAGCAGCTTGACAGGGGGCGGTTTGGGCTACACCTTC. Translated, it gives CASSLTGGGLGYTF. The chain is built from TRBV5-1 and TRBJ1-2, with 9 bases aligning to TRBD1. The CDR3 consists of 14 residues. Germline loops: CDR1 SGHRS, CDR2 YFSETQ. Germline trimming cut 1 base from V and 8 bases from J; bases unmatched to any gene: 6.

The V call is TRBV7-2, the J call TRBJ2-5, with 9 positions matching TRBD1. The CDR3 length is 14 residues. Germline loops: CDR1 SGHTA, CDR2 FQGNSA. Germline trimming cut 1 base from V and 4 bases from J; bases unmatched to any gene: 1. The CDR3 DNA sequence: TGTGCCAGCAGCTTAGACAGGGGGCCAGAGACCCAGTACTTC. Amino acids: CASSLDRGPETQYF. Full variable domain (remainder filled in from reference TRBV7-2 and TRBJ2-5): GAGVSQSPSNKVTEKGKDVELRCDPISGHTALYWYRQSLGQGLEFLIYFQGNSAPDKSGLPSDRFSAERTGGSVSTLTIQRTQQEDSAVYLCASSLDRGPETQYFGPGTRLLVL.

The CDR3 coding sequence is TGTGCCAGCAGTGAAGCGCCCGGCTTTTTGAGACCCTATGGCTACACCTTC. Its translation is CASSEAPGFLRPYGYTF. The chain recombines TRBV6-1 with TRBJ1-2; D remains ambiguous. CDR1 is MNHNS, CDR2 SASEGT, per germline. Trimming pared 0 bases from V and 4 bases from J, leaving 18 bases between. The CDR3 contains 17 residues.

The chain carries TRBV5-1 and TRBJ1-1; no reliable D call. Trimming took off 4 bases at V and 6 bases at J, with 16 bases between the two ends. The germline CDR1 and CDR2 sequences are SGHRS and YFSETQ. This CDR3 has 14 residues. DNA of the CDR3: TGCGCCAGCAGCGGTCCTTCCAGTGGCGCTGAAGCTTTCTTT. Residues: CASSGPSSGAEAFF.

CDR3 sequence: CASRYLQGPGELFF. CDR3 coding DNA: TGCGCCAGCAGATACCTTCAGGGTCCCGGGGAGCTGTTTTTT. This chain connects TRBV5-1 to TRBJ2-2; D possibly corresponds to TRBD1 (5 bases). The V gene lost 5 bases and the J gene lost 6 bases, with 14 bases spanning the gap. The germline CDR1 and CDR2 sequences are SGHRS and YFSETQ. CDR3 length equals 14 residues.

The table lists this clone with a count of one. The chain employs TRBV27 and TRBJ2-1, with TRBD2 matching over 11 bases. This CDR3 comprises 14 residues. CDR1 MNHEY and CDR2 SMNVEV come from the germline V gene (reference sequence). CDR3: CACRVAGGPHEQFF. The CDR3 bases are TGTGCGTGTCGAGTAGCGGGAGGGCCCCATGAGCAGTTCTTC.

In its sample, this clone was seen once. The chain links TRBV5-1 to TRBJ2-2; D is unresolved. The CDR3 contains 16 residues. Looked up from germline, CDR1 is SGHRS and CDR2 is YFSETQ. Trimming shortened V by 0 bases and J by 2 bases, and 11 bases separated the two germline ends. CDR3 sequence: CASSLVGRANTGELFF. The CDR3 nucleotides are TGCGCCAGCAGCTTGGTGGGAAGGGCTAACACCGGGGAGCTGTTTTTT.

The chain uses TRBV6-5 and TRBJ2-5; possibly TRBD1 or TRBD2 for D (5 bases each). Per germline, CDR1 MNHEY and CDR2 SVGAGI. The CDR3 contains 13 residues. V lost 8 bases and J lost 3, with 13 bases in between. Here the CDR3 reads CASAGTYKETQYF. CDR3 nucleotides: TGTGCCAGCGCCGGGACCTACAAAGAGACCCAGTACTTC.

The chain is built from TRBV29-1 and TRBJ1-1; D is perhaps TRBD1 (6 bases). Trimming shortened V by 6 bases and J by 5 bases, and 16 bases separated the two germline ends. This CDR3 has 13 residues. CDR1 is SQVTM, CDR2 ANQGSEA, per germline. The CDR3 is CSVPVGGRTEAFF. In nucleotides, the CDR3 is TGCAGCGTCCCGGTGGGGGGGCGGACTGAAGCTTTCTTT.

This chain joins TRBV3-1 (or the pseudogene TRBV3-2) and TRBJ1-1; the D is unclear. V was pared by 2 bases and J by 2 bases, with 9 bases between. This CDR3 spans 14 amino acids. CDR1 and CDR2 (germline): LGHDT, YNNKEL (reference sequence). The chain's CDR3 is CASSQLPLNTEAFF. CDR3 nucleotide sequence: TGTGCCAGCAGCCAACTCCCCCTTAACACTGAAGCTTTCTTT.

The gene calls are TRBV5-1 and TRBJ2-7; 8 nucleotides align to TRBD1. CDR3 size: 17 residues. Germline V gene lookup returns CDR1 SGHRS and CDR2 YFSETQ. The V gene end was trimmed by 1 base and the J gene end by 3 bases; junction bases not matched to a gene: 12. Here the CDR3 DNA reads TGCGCCAGCAGCTTGTTCTCCCCTGACAGGGGCATCTACGAGCAGTACTTC. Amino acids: CASSLFSPDRGIYEQYF. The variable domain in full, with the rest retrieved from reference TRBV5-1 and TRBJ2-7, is KAGVTQTPRYLIKTRGQQVTLSCSPISGHRSVSWYQQTPGQGLQFLFEYFSETQRNKGNFPGRFSGRQFSNSRSEMNVSTLELGDSALYLCASSLFSPDRGIYEQYFGPGTRLTVT.

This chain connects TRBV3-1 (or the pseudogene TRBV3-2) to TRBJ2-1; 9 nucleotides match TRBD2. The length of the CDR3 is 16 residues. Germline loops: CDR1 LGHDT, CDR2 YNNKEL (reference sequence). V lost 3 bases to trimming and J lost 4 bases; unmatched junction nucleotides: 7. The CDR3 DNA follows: TGTGCCAGCAGCCACTATCAGACTAGCGGTTACAATGAGCAGTTCTTC. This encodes CASSHYQTSGYNEQFF.

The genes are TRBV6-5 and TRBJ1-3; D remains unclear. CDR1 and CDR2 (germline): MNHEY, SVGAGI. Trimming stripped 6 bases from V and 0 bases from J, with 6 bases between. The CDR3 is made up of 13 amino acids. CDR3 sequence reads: CASRQGSGNTIYF. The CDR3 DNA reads TGTGCCAGCAGACAAGGCTCTGGAAACACCATATATTTT.

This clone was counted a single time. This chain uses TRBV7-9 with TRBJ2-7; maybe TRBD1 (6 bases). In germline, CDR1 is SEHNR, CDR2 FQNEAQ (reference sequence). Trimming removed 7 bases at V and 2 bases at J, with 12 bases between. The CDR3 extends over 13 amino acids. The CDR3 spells CASTAGQTYEQYF. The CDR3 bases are TGTGCCAGCACCGCCGGACAGACCTACGAGCAGTACTTC.

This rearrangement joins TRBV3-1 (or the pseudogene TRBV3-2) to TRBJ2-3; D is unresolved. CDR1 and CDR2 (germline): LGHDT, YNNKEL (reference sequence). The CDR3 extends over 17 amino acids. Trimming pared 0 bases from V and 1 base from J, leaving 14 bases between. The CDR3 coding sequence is TGTGCCAGCAGCCAAGAGGGGTTCGGTTGGGGCACAGATACGCAGTATTTT. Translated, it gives CASSQEGFGWGTDTQYF.